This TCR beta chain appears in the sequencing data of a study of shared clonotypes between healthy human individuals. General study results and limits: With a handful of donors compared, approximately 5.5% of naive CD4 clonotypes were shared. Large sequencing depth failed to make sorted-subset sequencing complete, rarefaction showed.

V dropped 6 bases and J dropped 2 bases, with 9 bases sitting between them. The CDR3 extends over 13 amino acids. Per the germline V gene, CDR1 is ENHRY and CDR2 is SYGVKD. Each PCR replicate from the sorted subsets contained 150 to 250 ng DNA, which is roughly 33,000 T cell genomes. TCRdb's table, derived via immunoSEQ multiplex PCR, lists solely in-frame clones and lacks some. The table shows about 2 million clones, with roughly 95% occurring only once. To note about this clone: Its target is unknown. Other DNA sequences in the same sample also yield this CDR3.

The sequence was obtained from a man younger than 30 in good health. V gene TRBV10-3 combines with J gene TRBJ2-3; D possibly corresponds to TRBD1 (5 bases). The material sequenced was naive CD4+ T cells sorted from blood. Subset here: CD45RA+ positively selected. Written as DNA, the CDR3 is TGTGCCATCAGCGCAGGGATCACAGATACGCAGTATTTT. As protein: CAISAGITDTQYF.